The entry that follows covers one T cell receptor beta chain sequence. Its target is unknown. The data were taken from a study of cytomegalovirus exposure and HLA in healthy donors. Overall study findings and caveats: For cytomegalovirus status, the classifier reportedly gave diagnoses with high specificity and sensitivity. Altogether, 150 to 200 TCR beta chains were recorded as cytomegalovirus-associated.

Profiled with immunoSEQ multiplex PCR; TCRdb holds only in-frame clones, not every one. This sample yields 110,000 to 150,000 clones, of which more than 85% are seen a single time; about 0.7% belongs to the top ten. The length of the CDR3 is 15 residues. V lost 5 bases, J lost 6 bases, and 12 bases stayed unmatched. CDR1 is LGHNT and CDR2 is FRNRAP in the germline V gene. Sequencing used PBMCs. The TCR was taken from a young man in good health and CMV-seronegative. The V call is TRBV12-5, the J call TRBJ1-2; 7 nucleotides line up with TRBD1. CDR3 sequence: CASGPNFGDRDGYTF. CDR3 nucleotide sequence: TGTGCTAGTGGTCCCAACTTCGGGGACAGAGATGGCTACACCTTC. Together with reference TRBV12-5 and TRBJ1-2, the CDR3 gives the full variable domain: DARVTQTPRHKVTEMGQEVTMRCQPILGHNTVFWYRQTMMQGLELLAYFRNRAPLDDSGMPKDRFSAEMPDATLATLKIQPSEPRDSAVYFCASGPNFGDRDGYTFGSGTRLTVV.